The 17 T cell receptor beta chains presented below share a single source sample, sequenced in a study of cytomegalovirus exposure and HLA in healthy donors (dated by TCRdb to between 2016 and 2019). The library was built by means of the immunoSEQ multiplex PCR assay. For the multiplex PCR, a mixture combining 60 forward primers for TCR Vbeta segments and 13 reverse primers for TCR Jbeta segments was used. TCRdb took over this immuneACCESS table, retaining in-frame rearrangements with V and J assigned. Such tables are incomplete; in checked studies, under half of the missing clones stem from an unresolved V gene, and the remainder is unexplained. Counted in this sample were 150,000 or so clones; about three quarters of them appeared once. The ten largest clones capture roughly 4.3% of the sample. Material for sequencing was PBMCs. All receptors derive from a male donor in good health and CMV-seronegative.

The genes are TRBV5-1 and TRBJ2-1, with 10 bases aligning to TRBD1. V was pared by 2 bases and J by 7 bases, with 3 bases of the junction left unmatched. This CDR3 is built from 14 residues. Germline loops: CDR1 SGHRS, CDR2 YFSETQ. The CDR3 nucleotides read TGCGCCAGCAGCTTACGACAGGGGGCAAATGAGCAGTTCTTC. The encoded protein is CASSLRQGANEQFF.

The V and J genes are TRBV6-5 and TRBJ2-7; unclear D gene. The CDR3 runs 14 residues. CDR1 and CDR2 from the germline V gene are MNHEY and SVGAGI. The V gene lost 5 bases and the J gene lost 4 bases, with 15 bases spanning the gap. CDR3 in DNA: TGTGCCAGCAGTACCCACATATTCAAATACGAGCAGTACTTC. It translates to CASSTHIFKYEQYF.

The chain couples TRBV6-1 to TRBJ2-7; TRBD1 might be the D (5 bases). The CDR3 extends over 13 amino acids. With 8 bases removed from V and 5 bases from J, the gap between germline ends came to 16 bases. From germline, CDR1 is MNHNS and CDR2 SASEGT. In DNA form, the CDR3 reads TGTGCCAGCCTTTGGCAGGGTCTGGACGAGCAGTACTTC. Translation gives CASLWQGLDEQYF.

This sequence joins TRBV27 and TRBJ1-1, with D tentatively TRBD1 (5 bases). Between the trimmed V and J ends, which lost 6 bases and 6 bases, there was a span of 20 bases. CDR3 length: 15 residues. Germline V gene data show CDR1 as MNHEY and CDR2 as SMNVEV (reference sequence). Here the CDR3 reads CASRSDKGERAEAFF. The CDR3 DNA follows: TGTGCCAGCAGGTCGGATAAAGGGGAAAGGGCTGAAGCTTTCTTT.

Only a few counts were recorded for this clone. V is TRBV5-6 and J is TRBJ1-4, with TRBD1 identical over 7 bases. V lost 0 bases to trimming and J lost 7 bases; unmatched junction nucleotides: 6. CDR3 length equals 15 residues. Germline CDR1 is SGHDT and CDR2 is YYEEEE. The CDR3 sequence: CASSLGQGLTEKLFF. In DNA form, the CDR3 reads TGTGCCAGCAGCTTGGGACAGGGATTGACTGAAAAACTGTTTTTT.

V and J are TRBV28 and TRBJ2-7; TRBD2 aligns across 13 bases. The V gene end was trimmed by 6 bases and the J gene end by 3 bases; junction bases not matched to a gene: 11. Germline V CDR1 and CDR2: MDHEN, SYDVKM. The CDR3 extends over 17 amino acids. The CDR3 reads CASSFPGTSGMDYEQYF. CDR3 coding DNA: TGTGCCAGCAGCTTTCCCGGGACTAGCGGGATGGACTACGAGCAGTACTTC.

The sample holds a few counts of this clone. The chain is built from TRBV30 and TRBJ2-7; the D is unclear. V dropped 1 base and J dropped 3 bases, with 7 bases sitting between them. The length of the CDR3 is 12 residues. The germline V gene has CDR1 GTSNPN and CDR2 SVGIG (reference sequence). CDR3 residues: CAWSEYNYEQYF. The DNA for the CDR3 is TGTGCCTGGAGTGAATACAACTACGAGCAGTACTTC.

This clone was seen a handful of times. The chain couples TRBV19 to TRBJ2-2; 11 bases fit TRBD1. The CDR3 is made up of 15 amino acids. V trimming: 3 bases; J trimming: 6 bases; junction bases outside the gene matches: 3. CDR1 is LNHDA, CDR2 SQIVND, per germline (reference sequence). The CDR3 coding sequence is TGTGCCAGTAGTATTCAGGGACAGGGGGCCGGGGAGCTGTTTTTT. Translating gives CASSIQGQGAGELFF.

The chain uses TRBV7-3 and TRBJ2-3; D not certain. CDR3 length equals 12 residues. Germline V gives CDR1 SGHTA, CDR2 FQGTGA. V was pared by 5 bases and J by 8 bases, with 11 bases between. CDR3 bases: TGTGCCAGCAGCCAGCCCCGCGGTACGCAGTATTTT. Translated: CASSQPRGTQYF. The whole variable domain, remainder taken from reference TRBV7-3 and TRBJ2-3, is GAGVSQTPSNKVTEKGKYVELRCDPISGHTALYWYRQSLGQGPEFLIYFQGTGAADDSGLPNDRFFAVRPEGSVSTLKIQRTERGDSAVYLCASSQPRGTQYFGPGTRLTVL.

The chain employs TRBV5-4 and TRBJ2-5; TRBD2 matches at 12 bases. The length of the CDR3 is 15 residues. Germline V gene data show CDR1 as SGHNT and CDR2 as YYREEE (reference sequence). The junction had 2 bases not matched to a gene; V was cut back by 3 bases and J by 2 bases. Written as DNA, the CDR3 is TGTGCCAGCAGCTGGGGACTAGCGGGTCAAGAGACCCAGTACTTC. Translation gives CASSWGLAGQETQYF.

The rearrangement links TRBV6-4 to TRBJ2-3; TRBD2 might be the D (5 bases). The CDR3 length is 15 residues. With 0 bases removed from V and 6 bases from J, the gap between germline ends came to 13 bases. The V gene's germline CDR1 is MRHNA and CDR2 SNTAGT. CDR3 nucleotide sequence: TGTGCCAGCAGTGACTCGAGTGCGGGCCCCGATACGCAGTATTTT. This gives the protein CASSDSSAGPDTQYF.

The J gene is TRBJ1-2, the V gene TRBV19; a weak D match, TRBD1 (6 bases). Germline V gene sequence: CDR1 LNHDA, CDR2 SQIVND (reference sequence). The CDR3 loop spans 14 amino acids. V was pared by 5 bases and J by 0 bases, with 10 bases between. The CDR3 protein is CASSGRGANYGYTF. CDR3 in DNA: TGTGCCAGTAGTGGCAGGGGAGCTAACTATGGCTACACCTTC.

This sequence joins TRBV7-2 and TRBJ1-1, with D perhaps matching TRBD1 (6 bases). V was cut by 5 bases and J by 6 bases, with 13 bases left in between. CDR1 is SGHTA, CDR2 FQGNSA, per germline. The length of the CDR3 is 13 residues. The CDR3 region is CASSLGGGAEAFF. DNA for the CDR3: TGTGCCAGCAGCCTTGGAGGGGGGGCTGAAGCTTTCTTT.

This chain connects TRBV6-6 to TRBJ1-4; D is ambiguous. Germline loops: CDR1 MNHNY, CDR2 SVGAGI (reference sequence). V lost 6 bases and J lost 10, with 15 bases in between. The CDR3 sequence is 13 residues long. The CDR3 sequence: CASRRPDSGKLFF. The CDR3 DNA follows: TGTGCCAGCAGAAGGCCCGACTCCGGAAAACTGTTTTTT.

This clone was counted between two and nine times. The rearrangement links TRBV4-3 to TRBJ2-7; D is unresolved. The germline V and J ends were trimmed by 0 bases and 3 bases, with 12 bases remaining between them. The CDR3 is 15 amino acids. CDR1 is LGHNA and CDR2 is YSLEER in the germline V gene. Written as DNA, the CDR3 is TGCGCCAGCAGCCAAGATAAATCCGGTCTCTACGAGCAGTACTTC. Amino acid sequence: CASSQDKSGLYEQYF.

V is TRBV19 and J is TRBJ2-1; D is ambiguous. CDR1 LNHDA and CDR2 SQIVND come from the germline V gene (reference sequence). Trimming removed 1 base at V and 10 bases at J, with 5 bases between. This CDR3 is built from 11 residues. CDR3 DNA: TGTGCCAGTAGTATAGCCCGGGAGCAGTTCTTC. This codes for CASSIAREQFF.

The genes are TRBV4-2 and TRBJ2-1; TRBD2 is a possible D gene (5 bases). There are 17 residues in the CDR3. CDR1 is LGHNA, CDR2 YNFKEQ, per germline. The V and J ends lost 0 bases and 3 bases respectively, with 15 bases between them. DNA for the CDR3: TGTGCCAGCAGCCAAGATCTTGCGGGTGGTAGCTACAATGAGCAGTTCTTC. Protein sequence: CASSQDLAGGSYNEQFF.